These 29 T cell receptor beta chains originate from one sample sequenced in a study of metastatic and nonmetastatic thyroid tumors. None of the patients had undergone any treatment ahead of thyroid surgery. TCRdb re-called clones from the PCR reads using MiXCR. This table has over 11,000 clones, about a quarter appearing once. Specimen: blood. These receptors were taken from a female donor with papillary thyroid cancer or a benign thyroid nodule (not recorded which). Some clones in this sample may be carry-over from other donors' samples.

This clone was observed at least ten times. The V gene is TRBV30, the J gene TRBJ2-6; unclear D gene. This CDR3 region has 12 residues. Germline V gene data show CDR1 as GTSNPN and CDR2 as SVGIG (reference sequence). Trimming stripped 8 bases from V and 0 bases from J, with 5 bases between. CDR3 region: CARGSGANVLTF. CDR3 DNA: TGTGCCCGAGGCTCTGGGGCCAACGTCCTGACTTTC.

In its sample, this clone is medium-sized. The chain uses TRBV25-1 and TRBJ1-5; D gene ambiguous. Trimming left V 5 bases short and J 4 bases short, with 12 bases between. Germline V gene sequence: CDR1 MGHDK, CDR2 SYGVNS. The CDR3 loop spans 14 amino acids. The CDR3 region has the DNA TGTGCCAGCAGTCCAATAGGCGGGAATCAGCCCCAGCATTTT. This encodes CASSPIGGNQPQHF.

This clone was seen ten or more times. The chain's CDR3 is CASSMGLTPSEPQHF. In DNA form, the CDR3 reads TGTGCCAGTAGTATGGGACTAACTCCGTCGGAGCCCCAGCATTTT. The rearrangement joins TRBV19 to TRBJ1-5, with D perhaps matching TRBD1 (5 bases). This CDR3 has 15 amino acids. Germline loops: CDR1 LNHDA, CDR2 SQIVND (reference sequence). Trimming shortened V by 3 bases and J by 8 bases, and 17 bases separated the two germline ends. Looking up the rest from reference TRBV19 and TRBJ1-5 gives the full variable domain: DGGITQSPKYLFRKEGQNVTLSCEQNLNHDAMYWYRQDPGQGLRLIYYSQIVNDFQKGDIAEGYSVSREKKESFPLTVTSAQKNPTAFYLCASSMGLTPSEPQHFGDGTRLSIL.

V and J are TRBV5-1 and TRBJ2-7, with D possibly matching TRBD1 (7 bases). Germline lookup yields CDR1 SGHRS and CDR2 YFSETQ. CDR3 size: 15 residues. Trimming took off 2 bases at V and 4 bases at J, with 16 bases between the two ends. The CDR3 DNA follows: TGCGCCAGCAGCTTTTGGGGCAGGGGGAGGTACGAGCAGTACTTC. Translated, it gives CASSFWGRGRYEQYF.

This rearrangement joins TRBV2 to TRBJ2-2; TRBD2 agrees at 9 bases. Germline V gene sequence: CDR1 SNHLY, CDR2 FYNNEI. CDR3 size: 17 residues. V lost 0 bases, J lost 1 base, and 3 bases stayed unmatched. Here the CDR3 reads CASSEAGSGRNTGELFF. CDR3 sequence (DNA): TGTGCCAGCAGTGAAGCCGGTAGCGGGAGGAACACCGGGGAGCTGTTTTTT.

This sequence joins TRBV6-1 and TRBJ1-2, with D unclear. Germline CDR1 is MNHNS and CDR2 is SASEGT. This CDR3 is built from 13 residues. V was shortened by 2 bases and J by 8 bases, with 12 bases between the two germline ends. The CDR3: CASSESKDWGYTF. The CDR3 DNA sequence: TGTGCCAGCAGTGAATCAAAAGACTGGGGCTACACCTTC.

V gene TRBV20-1 combines with J gene TRBJ2-2; D unclear. This CDR3 is built from 15 residues. Germline values: CDR1 DFQATT, CDR2 SNEGSKA (reference sequence). V was pared by 0 bases and J by 1 base, with 9 bases between. DNA for the CDR3: TGCAGTGCTAGAGATCCGAGACTGAACACCGGGGAGCTGTTTTTT. Translating gives CSARDPRLNTGELFF.

This clone is medium-sized. V is TRBV5-1 and J is TRBJ1-1, with TRBD1 identical over 9 bases. Germline CDR1 is SGHRS and CDR2 is YFSETQ. V gave up 2 bases and J gave up 7 bases; unmatched junction bases: 6. This CDR3 spans 14 amino acids. CDR3 coding DNA: TGCGCCAGCAGCTTCGGGACAGGGAGCGTTGAAGCTTTCTTT. Translation: CASSFGTGSVEAFF.

This clone has more than one count but fewer than ten. V gene TRBV12-3 or TRBV12-4 combines with J gene TRBJ2-7, with 8 bases fitting TRBD1. The CDR3 has 15 residues. Trimming cost V 5 bases and J 5 bases; bases outside gene matches: 11. This CDR3 is CASSPLRDRPNEQYF. In DNA, the CDR3 is TGTGCCAGCAGTCCACTCCGGGACAGGCCCAACGAGCAGTACTTC.

Of note for this clone: This could be a read error, since a much larger clone is one nucleotide away. V gene TRBV29-1 combines with J gene TRBJ2-2; D remains ambiguous. Germline lookup yields CDR1 SQVTM and CDR2 ANQGSEA. The CDR3 is 15 residues long. V was shortened by 7 bases and J by 4 bases, with 19 bases between the two germline ends. Written as DNA, the CDR3 is TGCAGCGGGAGACCTGGCGGCGGCTCCACCGGGGAGCTGTTTTTT. Its protein is CSGRPGGGSTGELFF.

This clone counts as medium-sized. The chain employs TRBV11-2 and TRBJ2-7, with 8 bases aligning to TRBD1. The germline gives CDR1 SGHAT, CDR2 FQNNGV. Unmatched junction bases numbered 4, after V lost 0 bases and J lost 9 bases. The CDR3 is 13 amino acids. The chain's CDR3 is CASSLDRTGPQYF. The CDR3 bases are TGTGCCAGCAGCTTAGATAGGACAGGGCCGCAGTACTTC.

This clone is medium-sized. The J gene is TRBJ1-3, the V gene TRBV6-4; D is unresolved. This CDR3 is built from 14 residues. CDR1 is MRHNA and CDR2 is SNTAGT in the germline V gene. V was shortened by 3 bases and J by 7 bases, with 13 bases between the two germline ends. The chain's CDR3 is CASSEKGPGNTIYF. The CDR3 DNA reads as TGTGCCAGCAGTGAGAAGGGCCCGGGGAACACCATATATTTT.

This clone was picked up a small number of times. V and J are TRBV28 and TRBJ1-3; D is perhaps TRBD1 (6 bases). There are 16 residues in the CDR3. Germline loops: CDR1 MDHEN, CDR2 SYDVKM. V shed 6 bases and J shed 0 bases, with 15 bases lying between them. CDR3 sequence (DNA): TGTGCCAGCAGCCTCCCGGGGGGCATCTCTGGAAACACCATATATTTT. Its translation: CASSLPGGISGNTIYF.

As regards this clone: The DNA is omitted, as the CDR3 cannot be located on it reliably, and the CDR3 follows TCRdb's listing. J is TRBJ2-7 and V is TRBV12-3 or TRBV12-4; the D call of TRBD1 is as the table states it, not checked on the DNA. The CDR3 adds up to 15 amino acids, both ends counted. CDR3 in amino acids: CASILETGAPDEQYF.

In this sample, this clone turned up many times. It may be a read error: a sequence one base away is much more abundant. At the DNA level, this CDR3 is encoded by other sequences in the same sample as well. The CDR3 spells CASSYTQNTGELFF. CDR3 nucleotides: TGCGCCAGCAGTTACACACAAAACACCGGGGAGCTGTTTTTT. The rearrangement uses TRBV6-5 and TRBJ2-2, with D uncertain. Germline lookup yields CDR1 MNHEY and CDR2 SVGAGI. This CDR3 is 14 amino acids long.

Ten or more counts support this clone. The V and J genes are TRBV10-3 and TRBJ1-1, with TRBD1 as a possible D gene (6 bases). The CDR3 length is 13 residues. Germline V gene sequence: CDR1 ENHRY, CDR2 SYGVKD. V lost 8 bases and J lost 3, with 13 bases in between. The CDR3 DNA sequence: TGTGCCATCGGTCAGGGGACCCACACTGAAGCTTTCTTT. Translated, it gives CAIGQGTHTEAFF.

The chain is built from TRBV5-4 and TRBJ1-5; possible D gene TRBD1, 5 bases. The germline V gene has CDR1 SGHNT and CDR2 YYREEE (reference sequence). The V end lost 0 bases, the J end lost 4 bases, and 8 bases lay between the germline ends. The CDR3 is 14 amino acids. The CDR3 is CASSLAGGNQPQHF. For the CDR3, the DNA is TGTGCCAGCAGCTTGGCCGGGGGTAATCAGCCCCAGCATTTT.

This clone was counted ten times or more. CDR3 amino acids: CATGTSNVGSEQFF. The CDR3 bases are TGTGCCACCGGGACTAGTAATGTTGGAAGTGAGCAGTTCTTC. The V gene is TRBV24-1, the J gene TRBJ2-1; 8 positions match TRBD2. Germline CDR1 reads KGHDR; CDR2 reads SFDVKD. J lost 9 bases, V lost 9 bases, and 12 bases had no gene match. CDR3 size: 14 residues.

This clone was counted ten times or more. The chain is built from TRBV11-3 and TRBJ2-7, with D possibly being TRBD1 or TRBD2 (5 bases each). This CDR3 is 16 amino acids long. Germline V gene sequence: CDR1 SGHNT, CDR2 YENEEA. V gave up 5 bases and J gave up 4 bases, with 21 bases separating them. The CDR3 nucleotides read TGTGCCAGCAGCAAGCCGTGGGGGTCAGCCTCTTACGAGCAGTACTTC. Protein: CASSKPWGSASYEQYF.

Many counts were recorded for this clone. This chain uses TRBV20-1 with TRBJ1-1; 7 nucleotides line up with TRBD1. The trim removed 5 bases at V and 0 bases at J, leaving 9 bases unmatched. The CDR3 is 15 amino acids. The germline V gene has CDR1 DFQATT and CDR2 SNEGSKA (reference sequence). The CDR3 bases are TGCAGTGCTGCCGACAGGGCTCCCATGAACACTGAAGCTTTCTTT. Its protein is CSAADRAPMNTEAFF.

The chain has TRBV9 and TRBJ2-5; TRBD2 matches 8 bases. This CDR3 comprises 17 residues. After removal of 4 bases from V and 4 bases from J, the junction contained 15 bases not matched to a gene. The germline V gene encodes CDR1 SGDLS and CDR2 YYNGEE. CDR3 coding DNA: TGTGCCAGCAGCATAGGTTCGGCTAGCGGGCCGTCAGAGACCCAGTACTTC. This gives the protein CASSIGSASGPSETQYF.

This clone is medium-sized. The CDR3 region is CASSADRAGADTQYF. Written as DNA, the CDR3 is TGTGCCAGCAGTGCCGACAGGGCGGGGGCAGATACGCAGTATTTT. The chain couples TRBV2 to TRBJ2-3; TRBD1 or TRBD2 may be the D gene (7 bases each). V was shortened by 4 bases and J by 4 bases, with 15 bases between the two germline ends. In germline, CDR1 is SNHLY, CDR2 FYNNEI. There are 15 residues in the CDR3.

Points on this clone: One end of the junction varies from germline; a read error may be responsible. This sequence joins TRBV6-1 and TRBJ1-4; D may be TRBD1 (5 bases). CDR3 length: 13 amino acids. Per the germline V gene, CDR1 is MNHNS and CDR2 is SASEGT. The CDR3 loop reads CASRRDLNERLFF. In DNA form, the CDR3 reads TGTGCCAGCAGACGGGACCTTAATGAAAGACTGTTTTTT.

The sample holds many counts of this clone. The chain uses TRBV18 and TRBJ1-4; TRBD1 matches 7 bases. The CDR3 has 15 amino acids. CDR1 and CDR2 from the germline V gene are KGHSH and LQKENI. Trimming at V came to 2 bases and at J to 7 bases, leaving 7 bases not matched to a gene. The CDR3 DNA is TGTGCCAGCTCACCAATCGACAGGGCGGGTGAAAAACTGTTTTTT. Translation gives CASSPIDRAGEKLFF.

A remark on this clone: At one of its ends the junction is not consistent with the germline gene, which may arise from a read error. The V gene is TRBV2, the J gene TRBJ1-1; 7 bases fit TRBD1. The length of the CDR3 is 18 residues. The germline CDR1 and CDR2 sequences are SNHLY and FYNNEI. Written as DNA, the CDR3 is TGTGCCAGCAGTCGGGGGGGTAGACCGGGACAGCTGAACGCTGAAGCTTTCTTT. This codes for CASSRGGRPGQLNAEAFF.

By proportion, this clone is medium-sized. The chain combines TRBV12-3 or TRBV12-4 with TRBJ2-3; possibly TRBD1 for D (6 bases). The CDR3 extends over 15 amino acids. Trimming took 7 bases from V and 2 from J, leaving 16 bases between them. The CDR3: CASTTLKGDTDTQYF. CDR3 bases: TGTGCCAGCACCACCTTGAAGGGGGACACAGATACGCAGTATTTT.

The chain recombines TRBV7-6 with TRBJ2-7; TRBD1 matches 9 bases. Germline CDR1 SGHVS, CDR2 FNYEAQ. This CDR3 region has 15 residues. Unmatched junction bases numbered 11, after V lost 5 bases and J lost 6 bases. The CDR3 protein is CASSQGTGSWVEQYF. CDR3 DNA sequence: TGTGCCAGCAGCCAAGGGACAGGGAGTTGGGTCGAGCAGTACTTC.

This clone rates as medium-sized (0.01 to 0.1%). The chain links TRBV19 to TRBJ2-2; maybe TRBD2 (7 bases). The CDR3 is made up of 15 amino acids. The V and J ends lost 5 bases and 5 bases respectively, with 15 bases between them. The germline V gene has CDR1 LNHDA and CDR2 SQIVND (reference sequence). The CDR3 region has the DNA TGTGCCAGTAGTTTACCCGGGGGGCTTACCGGGGAGCTGTTTTTT. Translation gives CASSLPGGLTGELFF.

For this clone: Different DNA sequences within this sample yield the same CDR3. This CDR3 reads CASSYSQDRGTSIAKNIQYF. CDR3 sequence (DNA): TGTGCCAGCAGTTACTCGCAGGACAGAGGCACCTCAATAGCCAAAAACATTCAGTACTTC. The rearrangement joins TRBV6-2 or TRBV6-3 to TRBJ2-4; tentatively, D is TRBD1 (6 bases). The CDR3 contains 20 residues. Germline V CDR1 and CDR2: MNHEY, SVGEGT. Deletions cut 0 bases from V and 0 bases from J, with 21 bases between.